The clone carrying this T cell receptor (beta chain) has just one count. V shed 5 bases and J shed 5 bases, with 11 bases lying between them. The CDR3 is 13 amino acids. CDR1 is SGHRS and CDR2 is YFSETQ in the germline V gene. The sample's time point: baseline, week 1 (first vaccination visit). Treatment meaning: pre-vaccination baseline after standard-of-care therapy. New WHO grade 3 or 4 astrocytomas that were IDH1-mutant and ATRX-lost had been found in donors. This specimen belongs to a study of a mutant IDH1 vaccine in newly diagnosed glioma. Background on the study: Sex among treated patients split about 60% male, roughly 40% female; mean age was roughly 40 years. Patients were pretreated with radiotherapy, temozolomide, or both, mostly both.

The protocol was immunoSEQ multiplex PCR, while the TCRdb copy is restricted to in-frame clones and leaves out a portion. Among tens of thousands of clones listed, less than 90% were seen once. This chain joins TRBV5-1 and TRBJ1-5; D is undetermined. The clonotype originates from a woman aged 35 to 49 with glioma. The sequences come from PBMCs, collected from a glioma patient treated with radiotherapy, temozolomide or both. CDR3 protein: CASSFDGDQPQHF. The DNA of the CDR3 is TGCGCCAGCAGTTTTGATGGGGATCAGCCCCAGCATTTT.